The T cell receptor (beta chain) under discussion was sequenced for a study of a mutant IDH1 vaccine in newly diagnosed glioma. For the study at large: Previous care, which was radiotherapy, temozolomide, or both, most often involved both.

Trimming cost V 3 bases and J 3 bases; bases outside gene matches: 12. Germline V gives CDR1 KGHSH, CDR2 LQKENI. CDR3 length: 17 amino acids. Sample time point: baseline, week 1 (first vaccination visit). Described treatment: pre-vaccination baseline after standard-of-care therapy. The repertoire was sequenced with immunoSEQ multiplex PCR; TCRdb's copy has only in-frame clones and lacks some. The table has 20,000 to 25,000 clones, under 85% seen once. V usage is TRBV18 and J usage is TRBJ2-3, with TRBD1 matching over 7 bases. Material: PBMCs, obtained from a glioma patient treated with radiotherapy, temozolomide or both. The sequence derives from a man aged 35 to 55 with glioma. The CDR3 nucleotides are TGTGCCAGCTCACCCCCGGCGACAGGGAGAGGGACAGATACGCAGTATTTT. Translating it yields CASSPPATGRGTDTQYF.